This T cell receptor (beta chain) was sequenced in a study of cytomegalovirus exposure and HLA in healthy donors. Study observations and caveats: Accurate prediction of HLA-A and HLA-B alleles (for most subjects) was reportedly achieved from TCR beta sequences. Associated with cytomegalovirus, according to the listing, were fewer than 200 TCR beta chains.

A remark on this clone: Its antigen is as yet unknown.

CDR1 is MNHNY and CDR2 is SVGAGI in the germline V gene (reference sequence). CDR3 length: 14 amino acids. The PCR had 60 Vbeta and 13 Jbeta primers. Assay: immunoSEQ multiplex PCR; the TCRdb copy retains only in-frame clones and omits some. The top ten clones hold 8.8% of a sample with some 130,000 clones, less than 80% of them seen once. The TCR was taken from a woman between 50 and 59 years old in good health and CMV-seropositive. This chain connects TRBV6-6 to TRBJ2-5, with D possibly being TRBD2 (5 bases). The sample was PBMCs. CDR3 coding DNA: TGTGCTTCCAAAGCGAGGGCAATACAAGAGACCCAGTACTTC. This codes for CASKARAIQETQYF.